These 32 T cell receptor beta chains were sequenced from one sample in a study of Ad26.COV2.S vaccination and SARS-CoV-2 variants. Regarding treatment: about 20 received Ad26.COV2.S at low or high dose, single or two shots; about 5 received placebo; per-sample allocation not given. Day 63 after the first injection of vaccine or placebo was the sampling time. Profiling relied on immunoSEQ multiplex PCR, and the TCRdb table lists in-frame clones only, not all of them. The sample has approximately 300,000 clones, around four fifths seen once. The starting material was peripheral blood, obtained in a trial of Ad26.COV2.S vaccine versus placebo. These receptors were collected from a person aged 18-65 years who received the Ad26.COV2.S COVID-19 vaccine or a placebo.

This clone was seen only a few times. The CDR3 DNA reads as TGTGCCAGCAGCCCGGGGATCTCCTATAATTCACCCCTCCACTTT. Translated: CASSPGISYNSPLHF. The chain couples TRBV7-9 to TRBJ1-6; D gene ambiguous. Per the germline V gene, CDR1 is SEHNR and CDR2 is FQNEAQ (reference sequence). The V gene lost 5 bases and the J gene lost 0 bases, with 8 bases spanning the gap. The CDR3 is 15 residues long.

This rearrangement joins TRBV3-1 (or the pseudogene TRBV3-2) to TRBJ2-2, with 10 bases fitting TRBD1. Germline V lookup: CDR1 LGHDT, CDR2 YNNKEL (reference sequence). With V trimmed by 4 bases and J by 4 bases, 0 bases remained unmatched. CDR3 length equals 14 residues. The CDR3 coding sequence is TGTGCCAGCAGCCGGGACAGGGGCACCGGGGAGCTGTTTTTT. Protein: CASSRDRGTGELFF.

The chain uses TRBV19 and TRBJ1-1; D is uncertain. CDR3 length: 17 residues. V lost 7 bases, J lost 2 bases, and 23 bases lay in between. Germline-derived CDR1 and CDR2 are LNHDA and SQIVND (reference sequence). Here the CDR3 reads CASTYRHLLGGNTEAFF. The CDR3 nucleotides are TGTGCCAGTACCTACCGACATCTCCTGGGCGGAAACACTGAAGCTTTCTTT.

The CDR3 bases are TGTGCCAGCAGCTTAAATGGGAATATGCAGTTCTTC. Encoded protein: CASSLNGNMQFF. The rearrangement joins TRBV7-3 to TRBJ2-1; D remains ambiguous. Germline values: CDR1 SGHTA, CDR2 FQGTGA. The CDR3 length is 12 residues. The V end lost 1 base, the J end lost 12 bases, and 10 bases lay between the germline ends. The whole variable domain, remainder taken from reference TRBV7-3 and TRBJ2-1, is GAGVSQTPSNKVTEKGKYVELRCDPISGHTALYWYRQSLGQGPEFLIYFQGTGAADDSGLPNDRFFAVRPEGSVSTLKIQRTERGDSAVYLCASSLNGNMQFFGPGTRLTVL.

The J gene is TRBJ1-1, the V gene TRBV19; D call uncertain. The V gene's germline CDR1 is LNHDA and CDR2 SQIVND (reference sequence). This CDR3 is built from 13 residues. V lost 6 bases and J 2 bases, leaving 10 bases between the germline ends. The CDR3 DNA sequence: TGTGCCAGTAGCCCGACGGCCAACACTGAAGCTTTCTTT. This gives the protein CASSPTANTEAFF. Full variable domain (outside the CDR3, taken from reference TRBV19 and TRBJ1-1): DGGITQSPKYLFRKEGQNVTLSCEQNLNHDAMYWYRQDPGQGLRLIYYSQIVNDFQKGDIAEGYSVSREKKESFPLTVTSAQKNPTAFYLCASSPTANTEAFFGQGTRLTVV.

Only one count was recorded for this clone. As DNA, the CDR3 is TGCAGCGTTGAATATCCAGGGTTTCGGGAAAAACTGTTTTTT. Amino acids: CSVEYPGFREKLFF. This chain links TRBV29-1 with TRBJ1-4; weak D call: TRBD1 (5 bases). The CDR3 loop spans 14 amino acids. V lost 2 bases and J 8 bases, leaving 15 bases between the germline ends. Germline lookup yields CDR1 SQVTM and CDR2 ANQGSEA.

The CDR3 region has the DNA TGTGCCAGCGCGACCTCCTACAATGAGCAGTTCTTC. This encodes CASATSYNEQFF. The rearrangement joins TRBV28 to TRBJ2-1; D call uncertain. Trimming removed 8 bases from V and 0 bases from J, with 5 bases in between. CDR1 MDHEN and CDR2 SYDVKM come from the germline V gene. This CDR3 has 12 residues.

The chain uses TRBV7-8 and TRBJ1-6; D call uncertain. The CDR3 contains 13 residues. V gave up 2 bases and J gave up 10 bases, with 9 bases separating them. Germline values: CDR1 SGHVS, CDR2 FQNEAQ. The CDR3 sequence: CASSLFDGSPLHF. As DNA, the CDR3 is TGTGCCAGCAGCTTATTTGACGGCTCACCCCTCCACTTT. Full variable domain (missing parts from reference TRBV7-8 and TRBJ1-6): GAGVSQSPRYKVAKRGQDVALRCDPISGHVSLFWYQQALGQGPEFLTYFQNEAQLDKSGLPSDRFFAERPEGSVSTLKIQRTQQEDSAVYLCASSLFDGSPLHFGNGTRLTVT.

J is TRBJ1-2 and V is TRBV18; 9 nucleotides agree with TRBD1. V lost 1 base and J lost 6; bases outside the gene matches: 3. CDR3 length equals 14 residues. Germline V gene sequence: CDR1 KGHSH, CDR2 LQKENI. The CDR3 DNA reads TGTGCCAGCTCACCACTTGGGACAGGGAATGGCTACACCTTC. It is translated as CASSPLGTGNGYTF.

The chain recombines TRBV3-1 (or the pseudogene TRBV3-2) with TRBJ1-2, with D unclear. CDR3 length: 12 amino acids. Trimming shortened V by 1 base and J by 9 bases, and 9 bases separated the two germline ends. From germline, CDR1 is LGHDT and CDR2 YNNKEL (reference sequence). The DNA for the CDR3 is TGTGCCAGCAGCCAAGGTACGGCGAGCTACACCTTC. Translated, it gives CASSQGTASYTF.

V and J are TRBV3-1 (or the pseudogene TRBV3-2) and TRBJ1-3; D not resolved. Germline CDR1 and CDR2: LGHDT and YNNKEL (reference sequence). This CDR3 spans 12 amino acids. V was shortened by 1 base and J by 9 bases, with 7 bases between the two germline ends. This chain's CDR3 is CASSQGRATIYF. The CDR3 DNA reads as TGTGCCAGCAGCCAAGGAAGGGCCACCATATATTTT.

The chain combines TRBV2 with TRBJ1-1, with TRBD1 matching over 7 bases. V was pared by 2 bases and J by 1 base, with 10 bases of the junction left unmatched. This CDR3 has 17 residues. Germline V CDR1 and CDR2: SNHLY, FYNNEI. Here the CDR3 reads CASSEWGRGWENTEAFF. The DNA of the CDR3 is TGTGCCAGCAGTGAATGGGGCAGGGGGTGGGAGAACACTGAAGCTTTCTTT.

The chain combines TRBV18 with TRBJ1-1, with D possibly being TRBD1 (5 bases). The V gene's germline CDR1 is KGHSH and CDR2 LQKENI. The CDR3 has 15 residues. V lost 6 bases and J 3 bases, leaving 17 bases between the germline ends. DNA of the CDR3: TGTGCCAGCTCCCTCTCGGGGCCCGGGGACACTGAAGCTTTCTTT. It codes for CASSLSGPGDTEAFF.

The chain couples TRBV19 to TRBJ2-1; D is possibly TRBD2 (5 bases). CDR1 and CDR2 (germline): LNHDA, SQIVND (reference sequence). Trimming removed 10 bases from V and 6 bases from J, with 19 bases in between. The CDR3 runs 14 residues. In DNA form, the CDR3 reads TGTGCCACCGGGGTGGACCCGATTAGCAATGAGCAGTTCTTC. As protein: CATGVDPISNEQFF.

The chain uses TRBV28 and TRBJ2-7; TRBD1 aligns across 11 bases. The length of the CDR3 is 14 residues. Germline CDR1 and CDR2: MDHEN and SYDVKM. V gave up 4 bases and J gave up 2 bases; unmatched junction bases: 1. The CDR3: CASSSGQGAYEQYF. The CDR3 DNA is TGTGCCAGCAGTTCGGGACAGGGGGCCTACGAGCAGTACTTC. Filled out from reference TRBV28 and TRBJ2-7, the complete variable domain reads DVKVTQSSRYLVKRTGEKVFLECVQDMDHENMFWYRQDPGLGLRLIYFSYDVKMKEKGDIPEGYSVSREKKERFSLILESASTNQTSMYLCASSSGQGAYEQYFGPGTRLTVT.

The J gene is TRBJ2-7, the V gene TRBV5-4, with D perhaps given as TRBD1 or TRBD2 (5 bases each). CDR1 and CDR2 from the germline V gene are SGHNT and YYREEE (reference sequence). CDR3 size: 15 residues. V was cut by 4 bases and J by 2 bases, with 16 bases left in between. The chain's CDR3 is CASSKPGRTPYEQYF. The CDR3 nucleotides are TGTGCCAGCAGCAAACCGGGACGGACCCCCTACGAGCAGTACTTC.

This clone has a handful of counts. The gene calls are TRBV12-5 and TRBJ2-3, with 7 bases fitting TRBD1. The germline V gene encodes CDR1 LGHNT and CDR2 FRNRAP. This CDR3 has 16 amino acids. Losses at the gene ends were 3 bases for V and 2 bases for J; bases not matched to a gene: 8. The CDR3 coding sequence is TGTGCTAGTGGTTTCACTCGACAGGGAACCACAGATACGCAGTATTTT. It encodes CASGFTRQGTTDTQYF.

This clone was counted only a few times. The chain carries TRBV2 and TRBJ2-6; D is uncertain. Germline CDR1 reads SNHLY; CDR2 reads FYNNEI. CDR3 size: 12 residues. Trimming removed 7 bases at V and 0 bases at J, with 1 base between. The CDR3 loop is CASNSGANVLTF. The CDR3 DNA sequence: TGTGCCAGCAACTCTGGGGCCAACGTCCTGACTTTC.

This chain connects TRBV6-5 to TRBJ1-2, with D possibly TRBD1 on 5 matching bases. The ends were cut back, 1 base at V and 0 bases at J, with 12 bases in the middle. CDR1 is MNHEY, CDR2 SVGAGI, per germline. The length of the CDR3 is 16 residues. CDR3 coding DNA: TGTGCCAGCAGTTACTGGGGGAGGGGAGCTAACTATGGCTACACCTTC. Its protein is CASSYWGRGANYGYTF.

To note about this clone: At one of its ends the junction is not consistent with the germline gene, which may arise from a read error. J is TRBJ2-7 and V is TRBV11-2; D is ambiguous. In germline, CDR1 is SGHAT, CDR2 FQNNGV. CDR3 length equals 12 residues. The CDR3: CASSLGSYGQYF. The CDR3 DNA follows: TGTGCCAGCAGCTTAGGGAGCTACGGGCAGTACTTC. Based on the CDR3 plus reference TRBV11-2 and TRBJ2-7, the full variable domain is EAGVAQSPRYKIIEKRQSVAFWCNPISGHATLYWYQQILGQGPKLLIQFQNNGVVDDSQLPKDRFSAERLKGVDSTLKIQPAKLEDSAVYLCASSLGSYGQYFGPGTRLTVT.

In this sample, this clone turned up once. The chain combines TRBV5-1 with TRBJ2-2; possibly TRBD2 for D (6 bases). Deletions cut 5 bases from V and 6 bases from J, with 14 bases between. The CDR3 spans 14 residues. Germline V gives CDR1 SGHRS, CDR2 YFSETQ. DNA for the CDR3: TGCGCCAGCAGAAATCCCTCGGGGGCCGGGGAGCTGTTTTTT. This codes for CASRNPSGAGELFF.

In DNA form, the CDR3 reads TGTGCCAGCAGCCAAGATTTTAGGCCGGATTATCGGATCAATGAGCAGTTCTTC. Translated: CASSQDFRPDYRINEQFF. The chain recombines TRBV14 with TRBJ2-1; D unclear. V lost 0 bases and J lost 6, with 21 bases in between. The CDR3 is 18 amino acids. Germline assignment: CDR1 SGHDN and CDR2 FVKESK.

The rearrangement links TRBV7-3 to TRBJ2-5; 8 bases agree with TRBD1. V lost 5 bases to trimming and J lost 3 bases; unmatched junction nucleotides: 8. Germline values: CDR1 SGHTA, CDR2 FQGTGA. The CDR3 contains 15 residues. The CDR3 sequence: CASSPTGTGEETQYF. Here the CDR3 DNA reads TGTGCCAGCAGCCCCACCGGGACAGGAGAAGAGACCCAGTACTTC.

CDR3 region: CSVADRGNYGYTF. CDR3 bases: TGCAGCGTTGCGGACAGGGGAAACTATGGCTACACCTTC. V is TRBV29-1 and J is TRBJ1-2; 9 bases fit TRBD1. V lost 4 bases, J lost 2 bases, and 2 bases stayed unmatched. There are 13 residues in the CDR3. The germline V gene has CDR1 SQVTM and CDR2 ANQGSEA. The variable domain in full, with the rest retrieved from reference TRBV29-1 and TRBJ1-2, is SAVISQKPSRDICQRGTSLTIQCQVDSQVTMMFWYRQQPGQSLTLIATANQGSEATYESGFVIDKFPISRPNLTFSTLTVSNMSPEDSSIYLCSVADRGNYGYTFGSGTRLTVV.

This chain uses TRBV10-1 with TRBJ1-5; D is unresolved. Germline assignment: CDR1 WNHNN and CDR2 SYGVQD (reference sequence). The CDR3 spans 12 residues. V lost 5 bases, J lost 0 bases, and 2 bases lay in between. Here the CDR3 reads CASSYSNQPQHF. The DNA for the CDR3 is TGCGCCAGCAGTTATAGCAATCAGCCCCAGCATTTT.

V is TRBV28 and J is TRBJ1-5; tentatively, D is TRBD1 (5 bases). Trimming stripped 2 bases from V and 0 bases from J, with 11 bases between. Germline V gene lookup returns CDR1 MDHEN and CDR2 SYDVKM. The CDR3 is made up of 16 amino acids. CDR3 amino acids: CASSLLGGNSNQPQHF. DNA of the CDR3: TGTGCCAGCAGTTTACTGGGGGGAAATAGCAATCAGCCCCAGCATTTT.

CDR3 amino acids: CATSGYSAFTPDTQYF. The CDR3 nucleotides are TGTGCCACCAGTGGGTACAGTGCTTTTACACCAGATACGCAGTATTTT. The chain has TRBV24-1 and TRBJ2-3; D gene uncertain. V was shortened by 5 bases and J by 4 bases, with 18 bases between the two germline ends. This CDR3 contains 16 residues. Germline V gene sequence: CDR1 KGHDR, CDR2 SFDVKD.

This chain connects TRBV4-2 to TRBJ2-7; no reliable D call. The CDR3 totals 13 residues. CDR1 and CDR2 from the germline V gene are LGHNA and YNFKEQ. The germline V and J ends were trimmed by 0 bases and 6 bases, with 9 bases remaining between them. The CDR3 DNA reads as TGTGCCAGCAGCCAAGATCCGGAGCGCGAGCAGTACTTC. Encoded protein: CASSQDPEREQYF.

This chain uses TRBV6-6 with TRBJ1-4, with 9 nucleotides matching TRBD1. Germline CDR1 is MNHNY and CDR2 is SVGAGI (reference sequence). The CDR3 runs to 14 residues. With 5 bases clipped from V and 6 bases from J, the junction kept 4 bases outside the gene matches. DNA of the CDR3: TGTGCCAGCAGTGAGGGACAGGGTCATGAAAAACTGTTTTTT. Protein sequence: CASSEGQGHEKLFF.

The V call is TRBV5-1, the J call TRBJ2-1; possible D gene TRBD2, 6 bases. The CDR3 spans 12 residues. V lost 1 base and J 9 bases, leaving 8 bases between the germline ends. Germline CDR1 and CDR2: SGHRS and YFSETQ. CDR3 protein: CASSLLGLEQFF. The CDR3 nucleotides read TGCGCCAGCAGCTTGTTGGGACTTGAGCAGTTCTTC. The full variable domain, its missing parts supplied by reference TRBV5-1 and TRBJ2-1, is KAGVTQTPRYLIKTRGQQVTLSCSPISGHRSVSWYQQTPGQGLQFLFEYFSETQRNKGNFPGRFSGRQFSNSRSEMNVSTLELGDSALYLCASSLLGLEQFFGPGTRLTVL.

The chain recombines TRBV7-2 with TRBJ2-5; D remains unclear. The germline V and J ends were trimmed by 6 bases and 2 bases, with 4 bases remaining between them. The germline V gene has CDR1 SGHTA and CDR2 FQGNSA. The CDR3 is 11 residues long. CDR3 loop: CASRTQETQYF. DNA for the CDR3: TGTGCCAGCAGAACACAAGAGACCCAGTACTTC.

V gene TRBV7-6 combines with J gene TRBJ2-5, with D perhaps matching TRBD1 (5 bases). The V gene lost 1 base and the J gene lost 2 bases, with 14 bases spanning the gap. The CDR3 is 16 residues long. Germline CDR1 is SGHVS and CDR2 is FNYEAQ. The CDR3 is CASSLEPGPIQETQYF. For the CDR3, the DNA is TGTGCCAGCAGCTTAGAGCCAGGGCCAATACAAGAGACCCAGTACTTC. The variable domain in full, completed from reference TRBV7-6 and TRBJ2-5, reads GAGVSQSPRYKVTKRGQDVALRCDPISGHVSLYWYRQALGQGPEFLTYFNYEAQQDKSGLPNDRFSAERPEGSISTLTIQRTEQRDSAMYRCASSLEPGPIQETQYFGPGTRLLVL.